This record concerns one T cell receptor (beta chain) sequence. This sample was included in a study of control samples from healthy donors and cancer patients. V lost 1 base, J lost 4 bases, and 12 bases lay in between. Germline CDR1 SGHNT, CDR2 YYREEE (reference sequence). CDR3 length: 15 residues. Libraries were prepared by immunoSEQ multiplex PCR; TCRdb keeps only in-frame clonotypes and omits some of them. The repertoire holds roughly 140,000 clones, with under 90% as singletons. The chain couples TRBV5-4 to TRBJ2-1; D gene ambiguous. This receptor was identified in a man younger than 40 in good health. Sequenced: blood. The CDR3 DNA sequence: TGTGCCAGCAGCTTGATGGGGATCACATACAATGAGCAGTTCTTC. Translating it yields CASSLMGITYNEQFF. The variable domain in full, completed from reference TRBV5-4 and TRBJ2-1, reads ETGVTQSPTHLIKTRGQQVTLRCSSQSGHNTVSWYQQALGQGPQFIFQYYREEENGRGNFPPRFSGLQFPNYSSELNVNALELDDSALYLCASSLMGITYNEQFFGPGTRLTVL.